The TCR beta chain under discussion was sequenced for a study of early T cells in non-severe SARS-CoV-2 infection. Per germline, CDR1 WSHSY and CDR2 SAAADI. Trimming removed 2 bases at V and 8 bases at J, with 11 bases between. This CDR3 is built from 13 residues. TCRdb re-derived calls from the 5' RACE reads in MiXCR, one entry per CDR3 protein. The sample contains around 84,000 distinct CDR3 sequences, 13% to 15% of which appear only once. The chain uses TRBV10-2 and TRBJ2-3, with D perhaps matching TRBD1 (5 bases). Sequenced: whole blood. The sequence derives from an adult who was a healthcare worker with PCR-confirmed SARS-CoV-2 infection or an uninfected control (not recorded which). The CDR3 is CASSEPRDGTQYF. The CDR3 DNA follows: TGCGCCAGCAGTGAGCCCAGGGATGGTACGCAGTATTTT.